The 14 T cell receptor beta chains below all came from one sample that was sequenced in a study of T cells after yellow fever vaccination. TCRdb reanalysed the 5' RACE reads using MiXCR and keeps one entry per CDR3 protein. This sample has about 340,000 distinct CDR3 sequences, with roughly an eighth found just once. The source material was CD4+ T cells sorted from PBMCs, sampled 15 days after the yellow fever booster vaccination. Receptors originate from a man younger than 35 who received the YFV17D yellow fever vaccine.

This chain links TRBV28 with TRBJ1-1; D is undetermined. V was cut by 5 bases and J by 6 bases, with 13 bases left in between. The germline CDR1 and CDR2 sequences are MDHEN and SYDVKM. The CDR3 extends over 13 amino acids. CDR3 amino acids: CASSPWGGPEAFF. CDR3 bases: TGTGCCAGCAGTCCATGGGGTGGCCCTGAAGCTTTCTTT.

This clonotype was detected a few times. Its ends do not fully match the called genes, so a read error is possible. The J gene is TRBJ2-1, the V gene TRBV4-2; 10 nucleotides align to TRBD2. CDR3 length equals 15 residues. Germline V gene lookup returns CDR1 LGHNA and CDR2 YNFKEQ. This CDR3 is CASRQAGGPNNEQFF. The DNA of the CDR3 is TGTGCCAGCAGGCAAGCGGGGGGGCCAAACAATGAGCAGTTCTTC.

V usage is TRBV5-1 and J usage is TRBJ2-7; 13 positions match TRBD2. This CDR3 contains 15 residues. The J segment lost 3 bases and the V segment lost 3 bases, leaving 3 bases of the junction unmatched. Germline CDR1 SGHRS, CDR2 YFSETQ. Written as DNA, the CDR3 is TGCGCCAGCAGCTGGGGGACTAGCGGGGACTACGAGCAGTACTTC. Translated: CASSWGTSGDYEQYF.

In this sample, this clonotype turned up a few times. The chain carries TRBV7-2 and TRBJ2-5; 13 bases are a match to TRBD2. Trimming removed 6 bases from V and 2 bases from J; junction bases left unmatched: 9. Germline values: CDR1 SGHTA, CDR2 FQGNSA. CDR3 length: 17 residues. The CDR3 sequence is CASSSGTSGVDQETQYF. Written as DNA, the CDR3 is TGTGCCAGCAGTTCCGGGACTAGCGGGGTGGATCAAGAGACCCAGTACTTC.

V is TRBV10-3 and J is TRBJ2-3; TRBD2 matches at 7 bases. Germline assignment: CDR1 ENHRY and CDR2 SYGVKD. V lost 8 bases to trimming and J lost 2 bases; unmatched junction nucleotides: 4. CDR3 length equals 13 residues. CDR3: CAIGRGITDTQYF. In nucleotides, the CDR3 is TGTGCCATCGGGCGGGGGATCACAGATACGCAGTATTTT.

This clonotype was picked up a small number of times. The rearrangement joins TRBV6-5 to TRBJ2-3; 14 nucleotides match TRBD2. Germline CDR1 MNHEY, CDR2 SVGAGI. There are 16 residues in the CDR3. J lost 1 base, V lost 7 bases, and 4 bases had no gene match. The CDR3 nucleotides are TGTGCCAGCACCGCGACTAGCGGGGGGGGCACAGATACGCAGTATTTT. This codes for CASTATSGGGTDTQYF.

V usage is TRBV7-8 and J usage is TRBJ2-7; tentative D call: TRBD1 (5 bases). The CDR3 totals 14 residues. CDR1 and CDR2 from the germline V gene are SGHVS and FQNEAQ. Trimming took off 3 bases at V and 3 bases at J, with 12 bases between the two ends. The CDR3 loop reads CASSLDTSRYEQYF. CDR3 sequence (DNA): TGTGCCAGCAGCTTGGACACCTCCCGCTACGAGCAGTACTTC.

This chain joins TRBV12-3 or TRBV12-4 and TRBJ2-7, with 9 positions matching TRBD1. CDR3 length: 14 residues. The V and J ends lost 6 bases and 4 bases, in that order; junction bases with no gene match: 7. The CDR3, as DNA: TGTGCCAGCAGACCCCGGGACAGGGATTACGAGCAGTACTTC. This sequence encodes CASRPRDRDYEQYF.

This clonotype has more than one count but fewer than ten. The J gene is TRBJ1-3, the V gene TRBV7-6; the match to TRBD1 covers 7 bases. Unmatched junction bases numbered 2, after V lost 1 base and J lost 2 bases. The CDR3 extends over 15 amino acids. The V gene's germline CDR1 is SGHVS and CDR2 FNYEAQ. The chain's CDR3 is CASSLDRGPGNTIYF. The DNA of the CDR3 is TGTGCCAGCAGCTTAGACAGGGGACCTGGAAACACCATATATTTT. Supplemented by reference TRBV7-6 and TRBJ1-3, the full variable domain reads GAGVSQSPRYKVTKRGQDVALRCDPISGHVSLYWYRQALGQGPEFLTYFNYEAQQDKSGLPNDRFSAERPEGSISTLTIQRTEQRDSAMYRCASSLDRGPGNTIYFGEGSWLTVV.

The V gene is TRBV12-3 or TRBV12-4, the J gene TRBJ1-4, with 7 bases that match TRBD1. V lost 6 bases, J lost 5 bases, and 6 bases stayed unmatched. The CDR3 is made up of 14 amino acids. In DNA, the CDR3 is TGTGCCAGCAGGCCCACAGGGGTAAATGAAAAACTGTTTTTT. Its protein product is CASRPTGVNEKLFF.

This chain joins TRBV4-3 and TRBJ2-1; TRBD1 is a possible D gene (6 bases). Germline CDR1 is LGHNA and CDR2 is YSLEER. Trimming took off 0 bases at V and 1 base at J, with 7 bases between the two ends. This CDR3 is built from 15 residues. The CDR3 DNA reads as TGCGCCAGCAGCCAAGAGGGGGCGTCCTACAATGAGCAGTTCTTC. This codes for CASSQEGASYNEQFF.

The chain recombines TRBV28 with TRBJ2-6; TRBD2 might be the D (5 bases). The CDR3 has 17 amino acids. Germline values: CDR1 MDHEN, CDR2 SYDVKM. V was cut by 5 bases and J by 3 bases, with 17 bases left in between. The CDR3 DNA is TGTGCCAGCAGTCTCGGTCGGCACGGGGTTGGGGCCAACGTCCTGACTTTC. Translation gives CASSLGRHGVGANVLTF. The full variable domain, completed using reference TRBV28 and TRBJ2-6, is DVKVTQSSRYLVKRTGEKVFLECVQDMDHENMFWYRQDPGLGLRLIYFSYDVKMKEKGDIPEGYSVSREKKERFSLILESASTNQTSMYLCASSLGRHGVGANVLTFGAGSRLTVL.

This chain links TRBV7-2 with TRBJ2-3; 15 bases match TRBD2. Trimming took 6 bases from V and 4 from J; bases not matched to a gene: 2. The CDR3 has 15 amino acids. From germline, CDR1 is SGHTA and CDR2 FQGNSA. CDR3 DNA: TGTGCCAGCAGACGGACTAGCGGGGGGGCAGATACGCAGTATTTT. It is translated as CASRRTSGGADTQYF.

This chain links TRBV15 with TRBJ1-5; 7 bases align to TRBD1. CDR3 size: 16 residues. Germline CDR1 reads LNHNV; CDR2 reads YYDKDF (reference sequence). The V segment lost 1 base and the J segment 2 bases; nucleotides outside the gene matches: 5. The CDR3 protein is CATSRGDRVGNQPQHF. The CDR3 nucleotides read TGTGCCACCAGCAGAGGAGACAGGGTTGGCAATCAGCCCCAGCATTTT.